This T cell receptor (beta chain) was identified during a study of blood T cell repertoires in COVID-19 (dated by TCRdb to about 2020). At the level of the whole study: Samples covering the acute and convalescent phases of COVID-19 were provided by collaborators in the United States, Italy and Spain. The prospective study material was composed of cDNA or gDNA derived from T cells, B-cell-depleted T cells, or PBMCs. The dataset comprised deeply sampled blood TCRbeta repertoires from subjects exposed to, actively infected with, or recovered from COVID-19. The repertoires were made available in a free public database intended to serve as a resource for research on the immune response to SARS-CoV-2. The samples were drawn from two sources: the first 160 participants of the ongoing ImmuneRACE study, and 1,000 to 1,500 subjects contributed by 6 global collaborators. Nearly every sample came with metadata listing a de-identified subject ID, COVID-19 status, age in years and sex. Where available, HLA class I and class II types were obtained from metadata supplied by the sample provider rather than from assay-based typing. The paper as a whole reports these results and caveats: Clinical and demographic metadata were provided uncurated, with the amount varying by source and participant.

Worth noting for this clone: It lacks a known antigen. No much larger clonotype is one base removed from it; base qualities were not supplied.

The immunoSEQ Assay, a bias-controlled multiplex PCR, was used to amplify TCRbeta CDR3 regions from genomic DNA. As for the authors' bioinformatics: The number of nucleated cells in each sample was estimated from the amplification of reference gene primers within the assay. To quantify the absolute abundance of each unique TCRbeta CDR3 rearrangement, sequence reads were collapsed and filtered. Productive Simpson clonality was computed per sample as the square root of Simpson's diversity index over productive rearrangements. TCRdb holds this immuneACCESS table with in-frame rearrangements only. Some clones are missing; in checked studies, unresolved V genes explain under half, and the rest has no known cause. V and J calls and clone size are given by that table; D and trimming were obtained from the DNA. This sample holds roughly 16,000 clones; approximately 93% were observed only once. Of the sample, roughly 5.7% falls within the top ten clones.

V is reduced by 4 bases and J by 1 base, leaving a spacing of 8 bases between them. The CDR3 measures 13 amino acids from cysteine to phenylalanine. Left in the record is the CDR3 DNA by itself, 39 bases read in frame from the first base. For CDR1 and CDR2, the germline V gene (reference sequence) lists MNHEY and SMNVEV. Whole blood was collected in K2EDTA tubes by collaborating institutions according to the institutions' own protocols. For TCRbeta analysis, collaborators shipped samples as frozen whole blood, isolated PBMCs, or DNA extracted from either of those sample types. The receptor comes from a human donor in a cohort sampled during active COVID-19. The specimen sequenced was peripheral blood. The sequence links TRBV27 to TRBJ2-7; a confident D gene designation cannot be given. The CDR3 reads as follows: CASSYSPSYEQYF. The DNA sequence reads TGTGCCAGCAGTTACAGTCCATCCTACGAGCAGTACTTC.